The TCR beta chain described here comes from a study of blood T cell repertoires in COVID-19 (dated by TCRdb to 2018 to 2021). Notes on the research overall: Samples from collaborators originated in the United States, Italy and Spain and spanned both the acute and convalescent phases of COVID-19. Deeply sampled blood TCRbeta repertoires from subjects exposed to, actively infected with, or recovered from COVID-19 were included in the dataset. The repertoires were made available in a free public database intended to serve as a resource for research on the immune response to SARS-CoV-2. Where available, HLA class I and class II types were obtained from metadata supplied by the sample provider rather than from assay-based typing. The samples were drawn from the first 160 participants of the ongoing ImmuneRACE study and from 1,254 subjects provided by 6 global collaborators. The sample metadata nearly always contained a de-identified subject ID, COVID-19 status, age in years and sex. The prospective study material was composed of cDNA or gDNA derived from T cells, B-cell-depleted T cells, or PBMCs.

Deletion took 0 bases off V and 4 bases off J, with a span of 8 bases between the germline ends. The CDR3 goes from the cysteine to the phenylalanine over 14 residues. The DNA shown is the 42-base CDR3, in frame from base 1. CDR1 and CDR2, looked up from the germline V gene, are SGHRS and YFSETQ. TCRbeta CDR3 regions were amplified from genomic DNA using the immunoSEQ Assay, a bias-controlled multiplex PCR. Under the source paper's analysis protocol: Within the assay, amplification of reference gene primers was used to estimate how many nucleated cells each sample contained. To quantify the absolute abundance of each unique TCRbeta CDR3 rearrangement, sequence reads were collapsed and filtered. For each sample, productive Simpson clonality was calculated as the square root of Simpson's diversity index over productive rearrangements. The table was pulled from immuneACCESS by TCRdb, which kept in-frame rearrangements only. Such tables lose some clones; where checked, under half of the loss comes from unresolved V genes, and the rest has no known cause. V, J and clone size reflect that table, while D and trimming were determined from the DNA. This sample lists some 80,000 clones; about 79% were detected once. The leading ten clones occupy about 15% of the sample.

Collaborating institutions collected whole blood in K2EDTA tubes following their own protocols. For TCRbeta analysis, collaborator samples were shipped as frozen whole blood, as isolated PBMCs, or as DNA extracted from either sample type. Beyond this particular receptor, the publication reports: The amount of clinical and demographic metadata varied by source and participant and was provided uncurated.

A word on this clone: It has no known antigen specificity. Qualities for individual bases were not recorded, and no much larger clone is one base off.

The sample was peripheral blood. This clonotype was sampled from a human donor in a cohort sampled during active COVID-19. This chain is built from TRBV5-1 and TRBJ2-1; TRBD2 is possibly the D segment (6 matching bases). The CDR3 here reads CASSLEGGYNEQFF. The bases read TGCGCCAGCAGCTTGGAGGGAGGTTACAATGAGCAGTTCTTC. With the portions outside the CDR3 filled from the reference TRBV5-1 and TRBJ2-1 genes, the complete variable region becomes KAGVTQTPRYLIKTRGQQVTLSCSPISGHRSVSWYQQTPGQGLQFLFEYFSETQRNKGNFPGRFSGRQFSNSRSEMNVSTLELGDSALYLCASSLEGGYNEQFFGPGTRLTVL.